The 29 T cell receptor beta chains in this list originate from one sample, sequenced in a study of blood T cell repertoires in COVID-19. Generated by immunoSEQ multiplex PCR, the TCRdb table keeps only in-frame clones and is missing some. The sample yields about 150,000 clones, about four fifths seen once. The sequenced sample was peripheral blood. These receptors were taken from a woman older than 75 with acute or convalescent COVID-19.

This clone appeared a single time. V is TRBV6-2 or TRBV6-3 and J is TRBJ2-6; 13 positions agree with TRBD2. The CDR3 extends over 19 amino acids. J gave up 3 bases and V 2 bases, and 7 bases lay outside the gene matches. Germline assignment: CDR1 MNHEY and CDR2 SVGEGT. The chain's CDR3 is CASSYPGLAGAGGANVLTF. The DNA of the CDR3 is TGTGCCAGCAGTTACCCTGGACTAGCGGGAGCGGGTGGGGCCAACGTCCTGACTTTC.

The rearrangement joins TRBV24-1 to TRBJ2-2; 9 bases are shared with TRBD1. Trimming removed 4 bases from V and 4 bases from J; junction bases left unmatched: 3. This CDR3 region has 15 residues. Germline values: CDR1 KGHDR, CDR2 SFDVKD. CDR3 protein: CATSEQGAVTGELFF. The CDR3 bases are TGTGCCACCAGTGAACAGGGGGCTGTCACCGGGGAGCTGTTTTTT.

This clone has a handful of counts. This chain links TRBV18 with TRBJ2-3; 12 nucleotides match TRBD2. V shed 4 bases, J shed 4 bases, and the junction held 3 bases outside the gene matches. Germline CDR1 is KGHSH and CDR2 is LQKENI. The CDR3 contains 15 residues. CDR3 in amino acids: CASSQTSGGSDTQYF. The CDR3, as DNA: TGTGCCAGCTCACAGACTAGCGGGGGTTCAGATACGCAGTATTTT. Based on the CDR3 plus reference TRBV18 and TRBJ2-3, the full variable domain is NAGVMQNPRHLVRRRGQEARLRCSPMKGHSHVYWYRQLPEEGLKFMVYLQKENIIDESGMPKERFSAEFPKEGPSILRIQQVVRGDSAAYFCASSQTSGGSDTQYFGPGTRLTVL.

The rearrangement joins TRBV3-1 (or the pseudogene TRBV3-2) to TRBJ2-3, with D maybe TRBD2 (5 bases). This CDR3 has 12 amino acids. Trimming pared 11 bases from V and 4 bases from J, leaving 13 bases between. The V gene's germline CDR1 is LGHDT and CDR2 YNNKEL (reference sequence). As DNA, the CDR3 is TGTGCCTGCCGAGGGTCGCCAGATACGCAGTATTTT. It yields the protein CACRGSPDTQYF.

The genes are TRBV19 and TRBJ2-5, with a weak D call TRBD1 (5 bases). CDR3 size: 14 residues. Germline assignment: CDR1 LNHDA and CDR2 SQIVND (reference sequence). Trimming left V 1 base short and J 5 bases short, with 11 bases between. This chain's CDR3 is CASSIVQGWETQYF. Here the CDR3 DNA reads TGTGCCAGTAGTATAGTTCAGGGTTGGGAGACCCAGTACTTC.

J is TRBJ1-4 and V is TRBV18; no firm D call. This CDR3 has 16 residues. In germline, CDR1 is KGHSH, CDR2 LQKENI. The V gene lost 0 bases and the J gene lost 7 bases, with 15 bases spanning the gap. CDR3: CASSPPEARRGEKLFF. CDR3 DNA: TGTGCCAGCTCACCACCGGAGGCCCGGAGAGGTGAAAAACTGTTTTTT. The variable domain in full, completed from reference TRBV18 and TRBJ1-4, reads NAGVMQNPRHLVRRRGQEARLRCSPMKGHSHVYWYRQLPEEGLKFMVYLQKENIIDESGMPKERFSAEFPKEGPSILRIQQVVRGDSAAYFCASSPPEARRGEKLFFGSGTQLSVL.

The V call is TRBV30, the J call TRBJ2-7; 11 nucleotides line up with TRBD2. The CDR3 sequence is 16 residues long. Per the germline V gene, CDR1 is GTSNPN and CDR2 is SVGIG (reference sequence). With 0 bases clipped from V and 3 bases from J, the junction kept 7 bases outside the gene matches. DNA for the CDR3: TGTGCCTGGAGTGTATTCGGGACTAGCGGACACTACGAGCAGTACTTC. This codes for CAWSVFGTSGHYEQYF.

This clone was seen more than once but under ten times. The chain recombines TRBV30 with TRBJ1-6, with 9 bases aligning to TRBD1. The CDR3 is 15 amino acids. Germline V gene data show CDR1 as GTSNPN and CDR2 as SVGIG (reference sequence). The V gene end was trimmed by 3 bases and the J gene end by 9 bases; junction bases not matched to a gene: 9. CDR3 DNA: TGTGCCTGGAGCCGGCGGGACAGGGACTTTTCACCCCTCCACTTT. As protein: CAWSRRDRDFSPLHF.

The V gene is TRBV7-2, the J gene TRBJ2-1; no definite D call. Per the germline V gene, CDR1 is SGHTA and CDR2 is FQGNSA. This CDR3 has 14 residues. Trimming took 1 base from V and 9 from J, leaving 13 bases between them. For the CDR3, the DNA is TGTGCCAGCAGCTTAGGTTCCGGTACTCTTGAGCAGTTCTTC. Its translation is CASSLGSGTLEQFF.

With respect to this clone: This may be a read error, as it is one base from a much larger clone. CDR3 coding DNA: TGTCCCAGCAGCCAAAAGAGGGGACAGGGGGGAGAGCAGTACTTC. It translates to CPSSQKRGQGGEQYF. This chain joins TRBV14 and TRBJ2-7, with 11 bases aligning to TRBD1. The CDR3 has 15 residues. CDR1 is SGHDN, CDR2 FVKESK, per germline.

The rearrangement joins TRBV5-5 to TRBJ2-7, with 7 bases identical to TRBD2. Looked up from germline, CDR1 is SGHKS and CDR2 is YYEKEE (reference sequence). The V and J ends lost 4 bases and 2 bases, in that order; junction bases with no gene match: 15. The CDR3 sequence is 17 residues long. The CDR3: CASSQALGGTSPYEQYF. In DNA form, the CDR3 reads TGTGCCAGCAGCCAAGCCCTCGGGGGGACCTCTCCCTACGAGCAGTACTTC.

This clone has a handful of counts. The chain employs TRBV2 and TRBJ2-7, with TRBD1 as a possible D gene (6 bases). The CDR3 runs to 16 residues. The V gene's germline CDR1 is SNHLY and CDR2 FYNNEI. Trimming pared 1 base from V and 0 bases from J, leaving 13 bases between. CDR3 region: CASSEVSDSASYEQYF. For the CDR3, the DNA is TGTGCCAGCAGTGAAGTATCGGACAGTGCCTCCTACGAGCAGTACTTC.

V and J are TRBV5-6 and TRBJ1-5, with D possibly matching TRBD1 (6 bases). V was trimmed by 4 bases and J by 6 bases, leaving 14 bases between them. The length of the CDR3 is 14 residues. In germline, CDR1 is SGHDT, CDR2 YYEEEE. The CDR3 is CASSQQGSLQPQHF. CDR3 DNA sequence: TGTGCCAGCAGCCAACAGGGAAGTCTTCAGCCCCAGCATTTT.

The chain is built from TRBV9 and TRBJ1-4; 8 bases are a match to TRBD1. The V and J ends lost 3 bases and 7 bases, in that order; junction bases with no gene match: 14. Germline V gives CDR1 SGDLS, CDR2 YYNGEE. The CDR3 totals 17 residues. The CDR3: CASSELPLTGGAEKLFF. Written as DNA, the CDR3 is TGTGCCAGCAGCGAACTCCCTCTTACAGGGGGTGCTGAAAAACTGTTTTTT.

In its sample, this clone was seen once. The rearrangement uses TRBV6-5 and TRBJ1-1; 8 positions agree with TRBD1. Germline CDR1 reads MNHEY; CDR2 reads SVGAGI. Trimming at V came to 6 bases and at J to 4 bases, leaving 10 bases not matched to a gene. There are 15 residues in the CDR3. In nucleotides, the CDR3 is TGTGCCAGCAGCCCGGGACAGGCGGTTCTCACTGAAGCTTTCTTT. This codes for CASSPGQAVLTEAFF.

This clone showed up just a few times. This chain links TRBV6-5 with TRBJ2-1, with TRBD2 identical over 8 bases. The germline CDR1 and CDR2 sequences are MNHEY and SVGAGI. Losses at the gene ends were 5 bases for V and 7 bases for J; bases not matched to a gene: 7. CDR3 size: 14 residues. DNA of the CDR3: TGTGCCAGCAGTATAGCGGGAATCTTGAATGAGCAGTTCTTC. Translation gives CASSIAGILNEQFF.

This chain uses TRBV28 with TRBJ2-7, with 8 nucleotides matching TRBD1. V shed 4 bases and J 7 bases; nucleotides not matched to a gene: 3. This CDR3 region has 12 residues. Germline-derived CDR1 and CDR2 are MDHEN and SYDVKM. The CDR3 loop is CASSSGGREQYF. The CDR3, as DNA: TGTGCCAGCAGTTCAGGGGGCAGGGAGCAGTACTTC.

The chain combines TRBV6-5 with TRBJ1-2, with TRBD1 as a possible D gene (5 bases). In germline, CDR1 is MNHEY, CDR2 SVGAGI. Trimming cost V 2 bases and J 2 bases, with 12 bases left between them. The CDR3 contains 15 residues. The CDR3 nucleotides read TGTGCCAGCAGTTACCTAGGGGTGGGGAACTATGGCTACACCTTC. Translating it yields CASSYLGVGNYGYTF.

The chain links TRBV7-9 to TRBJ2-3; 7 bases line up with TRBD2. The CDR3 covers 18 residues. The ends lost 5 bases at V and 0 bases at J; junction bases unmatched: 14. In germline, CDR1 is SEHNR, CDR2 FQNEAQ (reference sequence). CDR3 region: CASSSPASSGSSTDTQYF. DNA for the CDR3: TGTGCCAGCAGCAGTCCGGCGTCTAGCGGCAGTAGCACAGATACGCAGTATTTT. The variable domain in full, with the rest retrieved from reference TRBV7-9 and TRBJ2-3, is DTGVSQNPRHKITKRGQNVTFRCDPISEHNRLYWYRQTLGQGPEFLTYFQNEAQLEKSRLLSDRFSAERPKGSFSTLEIQRTEQGDSAMYLCASSSPASSGSSTDTQYFGPGTRLTVL.

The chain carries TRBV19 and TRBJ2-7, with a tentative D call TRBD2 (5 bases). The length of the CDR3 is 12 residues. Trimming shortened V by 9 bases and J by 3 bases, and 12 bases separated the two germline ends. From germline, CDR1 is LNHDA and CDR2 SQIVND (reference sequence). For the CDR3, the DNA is TGTGCCAGCGGGCCCGCGGGCTACGAGCAGTACTTC. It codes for CASGPAGYEQYF.

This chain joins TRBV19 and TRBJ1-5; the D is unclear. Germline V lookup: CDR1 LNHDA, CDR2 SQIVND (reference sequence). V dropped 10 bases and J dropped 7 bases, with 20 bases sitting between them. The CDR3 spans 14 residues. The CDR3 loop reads CATREGPGEQPQHF. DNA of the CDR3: TGTGCCACCCGGGAGGGTCCCGGCGAGCAGCCCCAGCATTTT.

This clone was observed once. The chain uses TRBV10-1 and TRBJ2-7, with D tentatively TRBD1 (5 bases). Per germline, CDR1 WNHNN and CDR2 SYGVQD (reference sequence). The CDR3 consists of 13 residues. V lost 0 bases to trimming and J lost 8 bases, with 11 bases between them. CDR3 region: CASSESLRGQQYF. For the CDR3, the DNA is TGCGCCAGCAGTGAGTCGTTAAGGGGCCAGCAGTACTTC.

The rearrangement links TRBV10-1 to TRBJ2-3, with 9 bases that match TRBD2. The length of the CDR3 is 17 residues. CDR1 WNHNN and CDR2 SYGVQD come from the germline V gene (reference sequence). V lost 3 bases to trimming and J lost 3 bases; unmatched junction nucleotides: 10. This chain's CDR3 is CASSEGLAGVGTDTQYF. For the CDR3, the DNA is TGCGCCAGCAGTGAAGGGTTAGCGGGAGTCGGGACAGATACGCAGTATTTT.

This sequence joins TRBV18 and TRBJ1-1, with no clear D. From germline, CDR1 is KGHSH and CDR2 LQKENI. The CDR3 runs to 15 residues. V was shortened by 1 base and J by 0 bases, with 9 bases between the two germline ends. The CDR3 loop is CASSPQDILNTEAFF. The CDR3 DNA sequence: TGTGCCAGCTCACCACAAGACATTCTGAACACTGAAGCTTTCTTT.

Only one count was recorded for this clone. The CDR3 region has the DNA TGTGCCAGCAGCCCACGGGACAAATACTACAATGAGCAGTTCTTC. This translates into CASSPRDKYYNEQFF. The chain employs TRBV25-1 and TRBJ2-1; perhaps TRBD1 as D (6 bases). Germline CDR1 MGHDK, CDR2 SYGVNS. V lost 6 bases to trimming and J lost 3 bases, with 15 bases between them. There are 15 residues in the CDR3. The variable domain in full, completed from reference TRBV25-1 and TRBJ2-1, reads EADIYQTPRYLVIGTGKKITLECSQTMGHDKMYWYQQDPGMELHLIHYSYGVNSTEKGDLSSESTVSRIRTEHFPLTLESARPSHTSQYLCASSPRDKYYNEQFFGPGTRLTVL.

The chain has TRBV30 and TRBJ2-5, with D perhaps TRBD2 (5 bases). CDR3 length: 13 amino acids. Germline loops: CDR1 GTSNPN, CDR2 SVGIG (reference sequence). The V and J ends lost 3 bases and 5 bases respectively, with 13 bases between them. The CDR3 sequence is CAWRAGGRETQYF. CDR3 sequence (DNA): TGTGCCTGGAGGGCGGGTGGCCGGGAGACCCAGTACTTC. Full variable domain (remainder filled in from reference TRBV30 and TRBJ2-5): SQTIHQWPATLVQPVGSPLSLECTVEGTSNPNLYWYRQAAGRGLQLLFYSVGIGQISSEVPQNLSASRPQDRQFILSSKKLLLSDSGFYLCAWRAGGRETQYFGPGTRLLVL.

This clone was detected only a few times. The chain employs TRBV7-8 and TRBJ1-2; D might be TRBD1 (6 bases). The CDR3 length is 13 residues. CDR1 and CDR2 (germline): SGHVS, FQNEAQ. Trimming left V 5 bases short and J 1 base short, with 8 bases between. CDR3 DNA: TGTGCCAGCAGCACGGACAGTAACTATGGCTACACCTTC. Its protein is CASSTDSNYGYTF. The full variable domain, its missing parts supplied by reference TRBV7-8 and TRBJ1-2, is GAGVSQSPRYKVAKRGQDVALRCDPISGHVSLFWYQQALGQGPEFLTYFQNEAQLDKSGLPSDRFFAERPEGSVSTLKIQRTQQEDSAVYLCASSTDSNYGYTFGSGTRLTVV.

The CDR3 nucleotides read TGCGCCAGCAGCTATCCCGGGACAGGAAAGAATGAAAAACTGTTTTTT. It encodes CASSYPGTGKNEKLFF. The chain recombines TRBV4-1 with TRBJ1-4, with 8 nucleotides matching TRBD1. V shed 5 bases, J shed 5 bases, and the junction held 10 bases outside the gene matches. CDR3 size: 16 residues. The germline gives CDR1 MGHRA, CDR2 YSYEKL.

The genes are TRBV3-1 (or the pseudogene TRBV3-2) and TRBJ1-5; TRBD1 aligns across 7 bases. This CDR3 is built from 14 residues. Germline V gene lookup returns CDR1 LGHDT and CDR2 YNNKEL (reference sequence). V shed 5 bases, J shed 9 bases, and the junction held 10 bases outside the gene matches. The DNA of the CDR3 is TGTGCCAGCAGCGAAGCAGGGGGTTCGAGGCCCCAGCATTTT. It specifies CASSEAGGSRPQHF.